The source of this T cell receptor beta chain is a study of liver allograft versus peripheral blood T cells. Turning to the study itself: The authors compared T cell receptor repertoires in transplanted livers with recipients' peripheral blood repertoires.

The CDR3 contains 17 residues. The V end lost 2 bases, the J end lost 6 bases, and 23 bases lay between the germline ends. Concerning this clonotype: Possible read error: a much larger clone is one base away.

TCRdb reanalysed the reads using MiXCR and keeps one entry per CDR3 protein. The sample has about 2,500 distinct CDR3 sequences; under 20% are singletons. The V and J genes are TRBV12-3 or TRBV12-4 and TRBJ2-7; D may be TRBD1 (6 bases). This TCR was recovered from a human patient who had a liver transplant. Some of the T cells might come from the graft donor. The CDR3 protein is CASSLQFTDSYTFEQYF. CDR3 bases: TGTGCCAGCAGTTTACAATTCACGGACAGTTATACCTTCGAGCAGTACTTC.